This T cell receptor beta chain was retrieved from a study of T-cell reconstitution after alpha-beta-depleted transplantation in children. The CDR3 is made up of 14 amino acids. Germline loops: CDR1 LGHDT, CDR2 YNNKEL (reference sequence). The trim removed 3 bases at V and 5 bases at J, leaving 4 bases unmatched. Construction of the TCRbeta library involved unique molecular identifiers. TCRdb reprocessed the PCR reads via MiXCR and lists one record per CDR3 protein. Among roughly 500,000 distinct CDR3 sequences, about 16% were seen once, and the ten largest hold 3% to 4%. The chain is built from TRBV3-1 and TRBJ1-1; 9 nucleotides align to TRBD1. The receptor was derived from a human donor who donated a stem cell graft to a child with acute lymphoblastic leukemia. Sequenced material: PBMCs from the stem cell graft donor, taken from the stem cell graft. The DNA of the CDR3 is TGTGCCAGCAGCCAGGCGACAGGGGGAACTGAAGCTTTCTTT. Encoded protein: CASSQATGGTEAFF.